These T cell receptor beta chains were read from a single sample in a study of a mutant IDH1 vaccine in newly diagnosed glioma. Clones were sequenced by immunoSEQ multiplex PCR, and TCRdb holds only the in-frame ones, with some missing. The sample yields around 56,000 clones, around 80% seen once. Antigens for these TCRs are unknown. The sample consisted of PBMCs, taken from a glioma patient whose treatment included an IDH1 peptide vaccine. All receptors derive from a woman between 35 and 50 years old with glioma. Some clones in this sample may be carry-over from other donors' samples. Each CDR3 is given with its conserved first and last residue. D genes are given only for firm matches. Some rows have no size entry. The others give once, few or many, or a class for an expanded clone.

>TRBJ1-1|NA|NA|TRBV5-4
TGTGCCAGCAGCTTGGAGATGGGCACTGAAGCTTTCTTT
CASSLEMGTEAFF
>TRBJ1-2|NA|NA|TRBV19
TGTGCCAGTAGTCCCCGACAGGTGGAATGGGATGGCTACACCTTC
CASSPRQVEWDGYTF
>TRBJ1-2|NA|NA|TRBV5-6
TGTGCCAGCACCCAAGGGGCTTTATATGGCTACACCTTC
CASTQGALYGYTF
>TRBJ2-2|TRBD2|NA|TRBV30
TGTGCCTGGAGTGGTAGCGGGGCCACCGGGGAGCTGTTTTTT
CAWSGSGATGELFF
>TRBJ2-7|NA|NA|TRBV5-4
TGTGCCAGCAGCCCCGACAGGATAAAGATCTACGAGCAGTACTTC
CASSPDRIKIYEQYF
>TRBJ1-5|NA|NA|TRBV12-5
TGTGCTAGTGGTTTGGCGACTCCCCGGGGTCAGCCCCAGCATTTT
CASGLATPRGQPQHF
>TRBJ1-3|NA|NA|TRBV6-4
TGTGCCAGCAGTACGCAGGAGTCCATATCTGGAAACACCATATATTTT
CASSTQESISGNTIYF
>TRBJ1-4|TRBD1|NA|TRBV2
TGTGCCACAAAGGACAGGGAGAAGGGAACTAATGAAAAACTGTTTTTT
CATKDREKGTNEKLFF
>TRBJ2-7|NA|NA|TRBV2
TGTGCCAGCAGTGAATGGCAGGGGCTGAACGAGCAGTACTTC
CASSEWQGLNEQYF
>TRBJ1-3|NA|once|TRBV19
TGTGCCAGTACGGCTGCAGGGCCCGGAAACACCATATATTTT
CASTAAGPGNTIYF
>TRBJ1-5|TRBD1|NA|TRBV7-8
TGTGCCAGCAGCACGTGGACAGGGGATCTGCAGCCCCAGCATTTT
CASSTWTGDLQPQHF